This T cell receptor (gamma chain) was sequenced during a study of human gamma delta and Vdelta1 T cells. The germline gives CDR1 EGSNGY, CDR2 YDSYNSKV. V lost 0 bases and J lost 0; bases outside the gene matches: 8. The CDR3 is made up of 16 amino acids. TCRdb redid clone calling on the PCR reads using CATT. The sample holds thousands of gamma-chain clones, under 35% seen once. Study-wide results and limits: Acute myeloid leukemia was reportedly broadly targeted by polyclonal Delta One T cells.

The sample holds one count of this clone. The antigen is undetermined. This TCR derives from a human donor in good health. The V gene is TRGV2, the J gene TRGJ1 or TRGJ2. Sequenced sample: Vdelta1 gamma-delta T cells from blood grown in culture (DOT cells). The CDR3 nucleotides are TGTGCCACCTGGGACGGGCGAGGGCCGAATTATTATAAGAAACTCTTT. Amino acid sequence: CATWDGRGPNYYKKLF.